The 28 T cell receptor beta chains below were found in one sample sequenced in a study of blood T cell repertoires in COVID-19 (TCRdb year 2020). The method was the immunoSEQ multiplex PCR assay. The clones in this table, taken by TCRdb from immuneACCESS, are in-frame only. Not every clone is retained; where verified, under half of the shortfall comes from an unresolved V gene, and the cause of the rest is unknown. This sample holds more than 300,000 clones; about 90% were observed only once. Clones ranked in the top ten supply 2.5% to 4% of the sample. Sample: peripheral blood. The receptors were gathered from a woman under 30 who had recovered from COVID-19.

V usage is TRBV20-1 and J usage is TRBJ2-3; tentative D call: TRBD1 (5 bases). The germline V gene has CDR1 DFQATT and CDR2 SNEGSKA (reference sequence). The CDR3 has 14 amino acids. The ends were cut back, 3 bases at V and 2 bases at J, with 12 bases in the middle. The CDR3 reads CSASMDKTTDTQYF. The CDR3 nucleotides are TGCAGTGCTAGTATGGACAAGACCACAGATACGCAGTATTTT.

The chain is built from TRBV30 and TRBJ1-5; D remains unclear. Germline V gene lookup returns CDR1 GTSNPN and CDR2 SVGIG (reference sequence). The length of the CDR3 is 13 residues. V gave up 1 base and J gave up 3 bases, with 7 bases separating them. CDR3 protein: CAWSAKSNQPQHF. The DNA of the CDR3 is TGTGCCTGGAGTGCAAAATCCAATCAGCCCCAGCATTTT.

The chain joins TRBV7-7 to TRBJ2-5; 11 bases map to TRBD2. Trimming at V came to 3 bases and at J to 1 base, leaving 7 bases not matched to a gene. This CDR3 spans 17 amino acids. The germline V gene has CDR1 SSHAT and CDR2 FNYEAQ (reference sequence). The CDR3 nucleotides are TGTGCCAGCAGCTTCTCGGCCGGGACTAGCGGCCAAGAGACCCAGTACTTC. Protein: CASSFSAGTSGQETQYF.

The rearrangement uses TRBV5-4 and TRBJ2-5, with 13 nucleotides matching TRBD2. The CDR3 length is 16 residues. V lost 3 bases and J lost 4; bases outside the gene matches: 6. Germline-derived CDR1 and CDR2 are SGHNT and YYREEE (reference sequence). The CDR3 nucleotides are TGTGCCAGCAGCTCCCCGGGACTAGCGGGATTAGAGACCCAGTACTTC. Protein product: CASSSPGLAGLETQYF.

This clone was detected once. V is TRBV7-2 and J is TRBJ2-1; 11 bases agree with TRBD2. Looked up from germline, CDR1 is SGHTA and CDR2 is FQGNSA. The CDR3 spans 17 residues. With V trimmed by 0 bases and J by 6 bases, 7 bases remained unmatched. CDR3 residues: CASSLASLLAGVNEQFF. CDR3 in DNA: TGTGCCAGCAGCTTAGCGTCGTTACTAGCGGGAGTCAATGAGCAGTTCTTC.

The rearrangement uses TRBV27 and TRBJ2-1; TRBD2 aligns across 7 bases. The CDR3 loop spans 18 amino acids. The V gene end was trimmed by 3 bases and the J gene end by 5 bases; junction bases not matched to a gene: 16. Germline-derived CDR1 and CDR2 are MNHEY and SMNVEV (reference sequence). In DNA, the CDR3 is TGTGCCAGCAGTTTCTCTCTGGTGGCGGGAGTGGTGAACAATGAGCAGTTCTTC. Translation: CASSFSLVAGVVNNEQFF.

V gene TRBV7-9 combines with J gene TRBJ1-4; a weak D match, TRBD1 (5 bases). The V and J ends lost 2 bases and 2 bases respectively, with 12 bases between them. Germline V lookup: CDR1 SEHNR, CDR2 FQNEAQ (reference sequence). This CDR3 region has 16 residues. CDR3 in amino acids: CASSLSGGSTNEKLFF. The CDR3, as DNA: TGTGCCAGCAGCTTAAGCGGGGGTAGCACTAATGAAAAACTGTTTTTT. The complete variable domain, with remaining parts taken from reference TRBV7-9 and TRBJ1-4, reads DTGVSQNPRHKITKRGQNVTFRCDPISEHNRLYWYRQTLGQGPEFLTYFQNEAQLEKSRLLSDRFSAERPKGSFSTLEIQRTEQGDSAMYLCASSLSGGSTNEKLFFGSGTQLSVL.

CDR3 amino acids: CASTGGQANIQYF. In DNA, the CDR3 is TGTGCCAGCACGGGGGGACAGGCCAACATTCAGTACTTC. The chain combines TRBV6-6 with TRBJ2-4, with D possibly TRBD1 on 8 matching bases. In germline, CDR1 is MNHNY, CDR2 SVGAGI (reference sequence). The germline V and J ends were trimmed by 7 bases and 7 bases, with 14 bases remaining between them. The CDR3 sequence is 13 residues long.

In DNA form, the CDR3 reads TGTGCCAGCAGCCCACCGACAGACCCCAATGAGCAGTTCTTC. This gives the protein CASSPPTDPNEQFF. J is TRBJ2-1 and V is TRBV7-9, with a tentative D call TRBD1 (5 bases). V dropped 5 bases and J dropped 6 bases, with 14 bases sitting between them. The CDR3 is made up of 14 amino acids. The germline CDR1 and CDR2 sequences are SEHNR and FQNEAQ (reference sequence).

The chain recombines TRBV7-9 with TRBJ2-1; TRBD2 matches at 13 bases. In germline, CDR1 is SEHNR, CDR2 FQNEAQ (reference sequence). V trimming: 5 bases; J trimming: 7 bases; junction bases outside the gene matches: 2. The CDR3 runs 14 residues. The CDR3 bases are TGTGCCAGCAGCCTGGGACTAGCGGGGAATGAGCAGTTCTTC. This translates into CASSLGLAGNEQFF.

The chain uses TRBV5-1 and TRBJ1-1; a possible D gene is TRBD1 (5 bases). The V end was cut by 2 bases, the J end by 2 bases, with 10 bases between. The V gene's germline CDR1 is SGHRS and CDR2 YFSETQ. The CDR3 length is 14 residues. The DNA for the CDR3 is TGCGCCAGCAGCTTATCAGGGCCCAACACTGAAGCTTTCTTT. Translating gives CASSLSGPNTEAFF.

This chain links TRBV25-1 with TRBJ1-2; 10 bases fit TRBD1. J was trimmed by 4 bases and V by 1 base; bases with no gene match: 0. The CDR3 covers 14 residues. Germline CDR1 and CDR2: MGHDK and SYGVNS. CDR3 in amino acids: CASSEWDRGYGYTF. The CDR3 DNA follows: TGTGCCAGCAGTGAATGGGACAGGGGCTATGGCTACACCTTC.

This rearrangement joins TRBV2 to TRBJ1-1; D perhaps matches TRBD1 (5 bases). The germline gives CDR1 SNHLY, CDR2 FYNNEI. V was clipped by 9 bases and J by 0 bases, with 14 bases between them. CDR3 length: 14 amino acids. CDR3 sequence reads: CARGLGGLNTEAFF. CDR3 DNA sequence: TGTGCCAGGGGCCTCGGGGGACTGAACACTGAAGCTTTCTTT.

The chain links TRBV7-9 to TRBJ1-2; TRBD1 matches at 9 bases. CDR1 and CDR2 from the germline V gene are SEHNR and FQNEAQ (reference sequence). V lost 5 bases to trimming and J lost 8 bases; unmatched junction nucleotides: 9. The CDR3 has 14 amino acids. CDR3 DNA sequence: TGTGCCAGCAGCCTAGGACAGGGGAGTTGGGGCTACACCTTC. Translated, it gives CASSLGQGSWGYTF.

This chain links TRBV18 with TRBJ1-2, with a possible D match to TRBD1 (6 bases). There are 15 residues in the CDR3. In germline, CDR1 is KGHSH, CDR2 LQKENI. Trimming removed 3 bases at V and 4 bases at J, with 15 bases between. Here the CDR3 reads CASSPSQGTSYGYTF. CDR3 in DNA: TGTGCCAGCTCACCTTCGCAGGGGACCTCCTATGGCTACACCTTC.

This clone has a single count. The gene calls are TRBV6-4 and TRBJ2-3; 12 bases map to TRBD2. Germline V gene sequence: CDR1 MRHNA, CDR2 SNTAGT. The CDR3 is 16 residues long. With 5 bases clipped from V and 4 bases from J, the junction kept 7 bases outside the gene matches. CDR3 protein: CASSTLAGGPSDTQYF. DNA of the CDR3: TGTGCCAGCAGTACCCTAGCGGGAGGGCCCTCAGATACGCAGTATTTT.

The chain uses TRBV19 and TRBJ2-3; the D gene is possibly TRBD1 (7 bases). V shed 3 bases and J shed 6 bases, with 10 bases lying between them. CDR3 length: 13 residues. The germline V gene has CDR1 LNHDA and CDR2 SQIVND (reference sequence). This CDR3 reads CASSIPGGDTQYF. The DNA of the CDR3 is TGTGCCAGTAGTATTCCAGGGGGGGATACGCAGTATTTT.

The J gene is TRBJ2-2, the V gene TRBV27; 11 positions match TRBD2. The CDR3 runs to 16 residues. Germline CDR1 reads MNHEY; CDR2 reads SMNVEV (reference sequence). The V segment lost 5 bases and the J segment 3 bases; nucleotides outside the gene matches: 5. The CDR3 DNA follows: TGTGCCAGCAGTGTCAGACTAGCGGGATACACCGGGGAGCTGTTTTTT. This encodes CASSVRLAGYTGELFF.

The rearrangement joins TRBV25-1 to TRBJ2-4; 8 positions match TRBD2. This CDR3 has 12 amino acids. Germline trimming cut 6 bases from V and 8 bases from J; bases unmatched to any gene: 3. Germline-derived CDR1 and CDR2 are MGHDK and SYGVNS. CDR3 DNA sequence: TGTGCCAGCAGCCCCGGGGGGGACATTCAGTACTTC. It yields the protein CASSPGGDIQYF.

The chain uses TRBV19 and TRBJ1-1, with a weak D call TRBD1 (6 bases). Germline assignment: CDR1 LNHDA and CDR2 SQIVND (reference sequence). The CDR3 spans 15 residues. Trimming took 7 bases from V and 4 from J, leaving 19 bases between them. The CDR3 region is CASTSYRDGVTEAFF. CDR3 nucleotides: TGTGCCAGTACCTCATACAGGGATGGAGTCACTGAAGCTTTCTTT.

The chain couples TRBV5-1 to TRBJ2-1; D not resolved. Germline lookup yields CDR1 SGHRS and CDR2 YFSETQ. This CDR3 spans 11 amino acids. Trimming took 4 bases from V and 7 from J, leaving 6 bases between them. The CDR3 nucleotides read TGCGCCAGCAGCGGCGGAAATGAGCAGTTCTTC. Protein sequence: CASSGGNEQFF.

This sequence joins TRBV21-1 and TRBJ2-7; the D call of TRBD2 is as the table states it, not checked on the DNA. TRBV21-1 is an annotated pseudogene. This CDR3 spans 17 amino acids. DNA for the CDR3: TGTGCCAGCAGCAAAGAGGAGGTGATACCGGATTCCTACGAGCAGTACGTC. Protein sequence: CASSKEEVIPDSYEQYV.

This chain joins TRBV6-4 and TRBJ1-6, with D possibly being TRBD1 (6 bases). CDR3 length: 12 amino acids. Germline CDR1 reads MRHNA; CDR2 reads SNTAGT. V lost 0 bases, J lost 14 bases, and 8 bases lay in between. CDR3 sequence: CASSDSRGALHF. CDR3 nucleotide sequence: TGTGCCAGCAGTGACTCCAGGGGAGCCCTCCACTTT.

This sequence joins TRBV4-3 and TRBJ2-3; 7 bases line up with TRBD2. Trimming took 4 bases from V and 6 from J; bases not matched to a gene: 10. This CDR3 comprises 15 residues. Germline V gene sequence: CDR1 LGHNA, CDR2 YSLEER. Here the CDR3 DNA reads TGCGCCAGCAGCCCGTCAAGGCCCGGGGGGGATACGCAGTATTTT. It translates to CASSPSRPGGDTQYF.

This sequence joins TRBV19 and TRBJ2-1; 9 positions match TRBD1. The germline CDR1 and CDR2 sequences are LNHDA and SQIVND (reference sequence). The V segment lost 5 bases and the J segment 2 bases; nucleotides outside the gene matches: 4. CDR3 length: 15 residues. DNA of the CDR3: TGTGCCAGTAGTCCACGGACAGGGGCCTACAATGAGCAGTTCTTC. Its protein product is CASSPRTGAYNEQFF.

In DNA, the CDR3 is TGCGCCAGCAGTGAGTCGCCGCTATACGAGCAGTACGTC. Its translation is CASSESPLYEQYV. The V and J genes are TRBV10-2 and TRBJ2-7, with D uncertain. Trimming removed 0 bases at V and 4 bases at J, with 7 bases between. The CDR3 spans 13 residues. The germline V gene encodes CDR1 WSHSY and CDR2 SAAADI.

CDR3 in amino acids: CASSHDSVTIPGGYTF. The CDR3 nucleotides read TGCGCCAGCAGCCACGACAGTGTTACTATACCCGGGGGCTACACCTTC. This sequence joins TRBV5-1 and TRBJ1-2; possibly TRBD1 for D (5 bases). Germline V lookup: CDR1 SGHRS, CDR2 YFSETQ. V shed 4 bases and J shed 8 bases, with 24 bases lying between them. CDR3 length: 16 amino acids.

This clone has a handful of counts. This rearrangement joins TRBV9 to TRBJ1-2, with a tentative D call TRBD1 (5 bases). Per the germline V gene, CDR1 is SGDLS and CDR2 is YYNGEE. V lost 0 bases and J 6 bases, leaving 9 bases between the germline ends. The CDR3 length is 13 residues. In DNA, the CDR3 is TGTGCCAGCAGCGTAGATCAGGGTCATGGCTACACCTTC. This gives the protein CASSVDQGHGYTF.